This T cell receptor beta chain was retrieved from a study of blood T cell repertoires in COVID-19. Sequencing was performed with immunoSEQ multiplex PCR; in TCRdb, only in-frame clones are kept and a portion is missing. This sample has over 150,000 clones, with less than 85% found just once. Trimming shortened V by 0 bases and J by 10 bases, and 15 bases separated the two germline ends. The CDR3 extends over 15 amino acids. The V gene's germline CDR1 is MGHRA and CDR2 YSYEKL. Specimen: peripheral blood. The genes are TRBV4-1 and TRBJ1-4, with unresolved D. This receptor was identified in a woman older than 75 with active or convalescent COVID-19. The DNA for the CDR3 is TGCGCCAGCAGCCAAGATCGGCAGGTGAGCGGAAAACTGTTTTTT. It is translated as CASSQDRQVSGKLFF.